The subject of this entry is one T cell receptor beta chain. V was clipped by 5 bases and J by 9 bases, with 19 bases between them. Germline V lookup: CDR1 SQVTM, CDR2 ANQGSEA. The CDR3 runs to 13 residues. The assay was immunoSEQ multiplex PCR, and TCRdb's table has in-frame clones only and misses some. The repertoire has approximately 2,000,000 clones, 85% to 95% of them found once; the top ten carry 0.37%. The sample originates from a study of shared clonotypes between healthy human individuals. This clonotype originated in a man aged 18 to 30 in good health. Some clones in this sample may be carry-over from other donors' samples. The V call is TRBV29-1, the J call TRBJ2-5; D tentatively fits TRBD1 or TRBD2 (6 bases each). The specimen sequenced was naive CD4+ T cells from PBMCs. Subset indicated: CD45RA+ positively selected. The CDR3 protein is CSVYRDSAWAQYF. The CDR3 DNA reads TGCAGCGTTTACAGGGACTCCGCTTGGGCCCAGTACTTC.